This passage covers 16 T cell receptor beta chains from one sample sequenced in a study of shared clonotypes between healthy human individuals (dated by TCRdb to the early 2020s). The protocol used for the library was the immunoSEQ multiplex PCR assay. TCRdb mirrors the immuneACCESS table, restricted to in-frame sequences. Some clones are absent from its copies; in checked studies, under half trace to an unresolved V gene, and the reason for the others is unknown. This sample lists roughly 550,000 clones; 95% to 96% were detected once. The leading ten clones occupy 0.085% to 0.11% of the sample. CD8 naive samples consisted of CD45RO-negative cells that were positively selected for CCR7, yielding a CD45RA+CCR7+ population without TemRA cells. Input material: naive CD8+ T cells sorted from blood. In light of the paper, this sample's cell subset or site label describes: CD45RA+CCR7+. These receptors came from a woman aged 25-40 years in good health.

V gene TRBV4-2 combines with J gene TRBJ2-5, with 9 bases identical to TRBD2. V shed 0 bases and J 7 bases; nucleotides not matched to a gene: 3. This CDR3 comprises 14 residues. Germline V lookup: CDR1 LGHNA, CDR2 YNFKEQ. The CDR3 DNA sequence: TGTGCCAGCAGCCAAGATAGCGGGAGTTTGACCCAGTACTTC. This sequence encodes CASSQDSGSLTQYF.

Only one count was recorded for this clone. This sequence joins TRBV12-5 and TRBJ2-1, with unresolved D. V was cut by 3 bases and J by 4 bases, with 7 bases left in between. The CDR3 is 13 amino acids. Germline assignment: CDR1 LGHNT and CDR2 FRNRAP. The CDR3 DNA is TGTGCTAGTGGTTTAGAACAATACAATGAGCAGTTCTTC. Amino acids: CASGLEQYNEQFF.

The CDR3 is CASSLGGDRGYYTGELFF. The CDR3 DNA follows: TGTGCCAGCAGCTTAGGCGGGGACAGAGGGTATTACACCGGGGAGCTGTTTTTT. The chain combines TRBV11-2 with TRBJ2-2; tentative D call: TRBD1 (7 bases). V was clipped by 1 base and J by 3 bases, with 18 bases between them. Looked up from germline, CDR1 is SGHAT and CDR2 is FQNNGV. This CDR3 comprises 18 residues. Full variable domain (rest looked up from reference TRBV11-2 and TRBJ2-2): EAGVAQSPRYKIIEKRQSVAFWCNPISGHATLYWYQQILGQGPKLLIQFQNNGVVDDSQLPKDRFSAERLKGVDSTLKIQPAKLEDSAVYLCASSLGGDRGYYTGELFFGEGSRLTVL.

This rearrangement joins TRBV27 to TRBJ2-7; D is possibly TRBD2 (6 bases). The germline V gene has CDR1 MNHEY and CDR2 SMNVEV (reference sequence). The CDR3 has 16 residues. V was clipped by 4 bases and J by 3 bases, with 19 bases between them. The CDR3: CASSSGWGELHYEQYF. The CDR3 DNA reads TGTGCCAGCAGTTCCGGGTGGGGGGAGCTCCACTACGAGCAGTACTTC.

This clone has a single count. The chain carries TRBV11-2 and TRBJ1-4; unclear D gene. This CDR3 is built from 15 residues. With 5 bases removed from V and 0 bases from J, the gap between germline ends came to 10 bases. Germline lookup yields CDR1 SGHAT and CDR2 FQNNGV. For the CDR3, the DNA is TGTGCCAGCAGCCCCGGACTTTCAACTAATGAAAAACTGTTTTTT. It yields the protein CASSPGLSTNEKLFF.

Here the CDR3 reads CASSVQGGPNEQFF. DNA for the CDR3: TGTGCCAGCAGCGTCCAGGGAGGGCCCAATGAGCAGTTCTTC. This rearrangement joins TRBV13 to TRBJ2-1, with 7 nucleotides matching TRBD2. The length of the CDR3 is 14 residues. Germline lookup yields CDR1 PRHDT and CDR2 FYEKMQ (reference sequence). The V segment lost 5 bases and the J segment 6 bases; nucleotides outside the gene matches: 7.

This chain links TRBV7-6 with TRBJ1-1; perhaps TRBD1 as D (5 bases). Germline V gene lookup returns CDR1 SGHVS and CDR2 FNYEAQ. The ends were cut back, 3 bases at V and 2 bases at J, with 7 bases in the middle. The CDR3 has 13 amino acids. CDR3 residues: CASSFRGNTEAFF. CDR3 nucleotide sequence: TGTGCCAGCAGCTTTAGGGGAAACACTGAAGCTTTCTTT.

This chain's CDR3 is CASSSPGTSGRRAGELFF. The CDR3 nucleotides read TGTGCCAGCAGTTCGCCCGGGACTAGCGGGAGGCGGGCCGGGGAGCTGTTTTTT. This chain uses TRBV28 with TRBJ2-2; 15 bases match TRBD2. CDR1 MDHEN and CDR2 SYDVKM come from the germline V gene. With 4 bases clipped from V and 6 bases from J, the junction kept 9 bases outside the gene matches. The length of the CDR3 is 18 residues.

The chain is built from TRBV7-9 and TRBJ2-2, with 12 bases lining up with TRBD2. The CDR3 totals 15 residues. CDR1 and CDR2 (germline): SEHNR, FQNEAQ (reference sequence). V shed 6 bases and J 5 bases; nucleotides not matched to a gene: 4. The CDR3 sequence: CASSWGTSGTGELFF. In DNA, the CDR3 is TGTGCCAGCAGTTGGGGGACTAGCGGGACCGGGGAGCTGTTTTTT.

J is TRBJ2-1 and V is TRBV19; D is undetermined. CDR1 is LNHDA, CDR2 SQIVND, per germline (reference sequence). The ends were cut back, 3 bases at V and 10 bases at J, with 16 bases in the middle. The CDR3 covers 14 residues. CDR3 DNA sequence: TGTGCCAGTAGTATTGTCGCGCCAGCTAAAGAGCAGTTCTTC. Translating gives CASSIVAPAKEQFF.

This clone was observed once. The rearrangement joins TRBV28 to TRBJ2-1, with 7 positions matching TRBD2. Germline-derived CDR1 and CDR2 are MDHEN and SYDVKM. The ends lost 9 bases at V and 2 bases at J; junction bases unmatched: 10. CDR3 size: 15 residues. CDR3 sequence: CASRPSGTTYNEQFF. The CDR3 DNA follows: TGTGCCAGTCGTCCGAGCGGGACTACCTACAATGAGCAGTTCTTC.

This chain joins TRBV9 and TRBJ1-2; D uncertain. The CDR3 extends over 15 amino acids. Germline V gives CDR1 SGDLS, CDR2 YYNGEE. Trimming left V 3 bases short and J 4 bases short, with 16 bases between. The CDR3 spells CASSASLYRVYGYTF. The CDR3 DNA is TGTGCCAGCAGCGCAAGCCTGTACAGAGTCTATGGCTACACCTTC.

This chain joins TRBV5-4 and TRBJ2-5, with 9 bases aligning to TRBD2. Germline V CDR1 and CDR2: SGHNT, YYREEE (reference sequence). V lost 5 bases to trimming and J lost 7 bases; unmatched junction nucleotides: 12. The CDR3 length is 15 residues. CDR3 sequence: CASSQLAGEYGTQYF. The CDR3 coding sequence is TGTGCCAGCAGTCAGTTAGCGGGAGAGTATGGGACCCAGTACTTC.

The V call is TRBV28, the J call TRBJ1-2; 7 bases align to TRBD1. Germline V lookup: CDR1 MDHEN, CDR2 SYDVKM. The CDR3 contains 16 residues. J lost 3 bases, V lost 5 bases, and 12 bases had no gene match. This chain's CDR3 is CASSGSGTAIYYGYTF. Here the CDR3 DNA reads TGTGCCAGCAGTGGTTCCGGGACAGCAATTTACTATGGCTACACCTTC.

The chain combines TRBV9 with TRBJ1-5; D unresolved. Germline V gives CDR1 SGDLS, CDR2 YYNGEE. The V end lost 3 bases, the J end lost 0 bases, and 10 bases lay between the germline ends. The CDR3 totals 15 residues. The CDR3 coding sequence is TGTGCCAGCAGCGGAGGAGAGTATAGCAATCAGCCCCAGCATTTT. Translated: CASSGGEYSNQPQHF.

This clone was counted once. V and J are TRBV7-9 and TRBJ2-2, with 9 bases that match TRBD2. From germline, CDR1 is SEHNR and CDR2 FQNEAQ (reference sequence). This CDR3 region has 18 residues. V was pared by 5 bases and J by 3 bases, with 13 bases of the junction left unmatched. CDR3 in DNA: TGTGCCAGCAGCGACCCGTGGGCGGGAGGGCCGTACACCGGGGAGCTGTTTTTT. Protein sequence: CASSDPWAGGPYTGELFF.